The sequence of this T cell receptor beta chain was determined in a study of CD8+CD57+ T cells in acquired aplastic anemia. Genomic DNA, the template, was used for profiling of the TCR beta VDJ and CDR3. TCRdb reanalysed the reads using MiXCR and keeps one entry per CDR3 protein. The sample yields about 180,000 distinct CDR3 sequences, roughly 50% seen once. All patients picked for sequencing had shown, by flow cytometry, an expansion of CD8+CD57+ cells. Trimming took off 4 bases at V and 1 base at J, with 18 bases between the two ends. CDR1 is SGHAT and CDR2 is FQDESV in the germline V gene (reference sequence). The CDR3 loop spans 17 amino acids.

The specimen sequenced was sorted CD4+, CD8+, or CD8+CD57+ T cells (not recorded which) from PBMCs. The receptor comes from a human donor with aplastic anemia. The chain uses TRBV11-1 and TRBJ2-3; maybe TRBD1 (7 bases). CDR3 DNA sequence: TGTGCCAGCAGCTCTCAGGGGGGCGGGCTTGGCACAGATACGCAGTATTTT. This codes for CASSSQGGGLGTDTQYF.